Listed below are T cell receptor beta chains from one sample, sequenced in a study of T cell repertoires in cytomegalovirus infection. MiXCR was run by TCRdb on the reads, yielding one entry per CDR3 protein. The sample holds approximately 630,000 distinct CDR3 sequences; 20% to 25% are singletons and the top ten take approximately 8.2%. Sequenced: CD8+ T cells from PBMCs. These receptors were obtained from a human donor in good health (CMV status not recorded). Some clones in this sample may be carry-over from other donors' samples. Both conserved end residues are part of each CDR3. A D gene is named only where the DNA matches it firmly. Clone sizes are given selectively: once, few, many, or a class where the clone is expanded.

TRBJ2-5,TRBD2,.,TRBV6-5,CASISFPGGETQYF,TGTGCCAGCATCTCCTTCCCGGGGGGGGAGACCCAGTACTTC
TRBJ1-2,.,.,TRBV29-1,CSVVSSGAGAGGYTF,TGCAGCGTTGTATCGTCTGGGGCAGGGGCAGGTGGCTACACCTTC
TRBJ1-2,.,few,TRBV29-1,CSVEASGYYGYTF,TGCAGCGTTGAAGCCTCGGGGTACTATGGCTACACCTTC
TRBJ1-1,.,.,TRBV19,CASSPTLISEAFF,TGTGCCAGTAGCCCTACCCTTATATCTGAAGCTTTCTTT
TRBJ2-7,.,many,TRBV7-6,CASRAFDGFSYEQYF,TGTGCCAGCAGGGCCTTTGACGGTTTTTCGTACGAGCAGTACTTC
TRBJ1-5,.,many,TRBV7-9,CASSSTGTREQPQHF,TGTGCCAGCAGCTCGACAGGTACTCGGGAACAGCCCCAGCATTTT
TRBJ1-1,TRBD1,.,TRBV27,CASSLWGQSNTEAFF,TGTGCCAGCAGTTTATGGGGACAGAGTAACACTGAAGCTTTCTTT
TRBJ2-1,.,.,TRBV20-1,CSAPTSRTSYNEQFF,TGCAGTGCCCCGACCTCACGGACGAGTTACAATGAGCAGTTCTTC
TRBJ2-7,.,.,TRBV2,CASMGDEQYF,TGTGCCAGCATGGGGGACGAGCAGTACTTC
TRBJ1-1,.,.,TRBV18,CASSPPTGRPEAFF,TGTGCCAGCTCACCACCAACAGGGCGCCCTGAAGCTTTCTTT
TRBJ2-6,.,few,TRBV6-2/TRBV6-3,CASEGLARGSPGANVLTF,TGTGCCAGCGAGGGTCTGGCGCGAGGGTCCCCTGGGGCCAACGTCCTGACTTTC
TRBJ1-4,.,.,TRBV20-1,CSARDVPGSEKLFF,TGCAGTGCTAGAGATGTTCCGGGTTCCGAAAAACTGTTTTTT
TRBJ2-7,.,.,TRBV7-6,CASTGGPGGAGRGSYEQYF,TGTGCCAGCACTGGAGGGCCCGGCGGGGCCGGCAGGGGCTCCTACGAGCAGTACTTC
TRBJ2-2,TRBD2,.,TRBV7-3,CASSLISGVPDTGELFF,TGTGCCAGCAGCTTAATAAGCGGGGTACCGGACACCGGGGAGCTGTTTTTT
TRBJ2-7,.,.,TRBV5-4,CASSPVPNEQYF,TGTGCCAGCAGCCCGGTCCCAAACGAGCAGTACTTC
TRBJ2-5,.,few,TRBV3-1,CASSRGMQETQYF,TGTGCCAGCAGCCGCGGGATGCAAGAGACCCAGTACTTC
TRBJ1-1,.,few,TRBV4-3,CASSQDPWGRNTEAFF,TGCGCCAGCAGCCAAGATCCGTGGGGTCGCAACACTGAAGCTTTCTTT
TRBJ2-7,.,.,TRBV6-5,CASSFNTEQYF,TGTGCCAGCAGTTTCAATACGGAGCAGTACTTC
TRBJ1-6,.,.,TRBV20-1,CSARDLGGAGNSPLHF,TGCAGTGCTAGAGATTTGGGGGGGGCAGGTAATTCACCCCTCCACTTT
TRBJ2-3,TRBD2,few,TRBV7-3,CASSLGGEPDTQYF,TGTGCCAGCAGCTTAGGGGGGGAGCCCGATACGCAGTATTTT
TRBJ2-3,.,few,TRBV28,CASSLMTPDTQYF,TGTGCCAGCAGTTTAATGACCCCAGATACGCAGTATTTT
TRBJ2-3,TRBD2,.,TRBV20-1,CSASWGGPDTQYF,TGCAGTGCTAGCTGGGGAGGGCCAGATACGCAGTATTTT
TRBJ1-1,.,few,TRBV7-6,CASSSAVILSQDTEAFF,TGTGCCAGCAGCTCGGCCGTGATACTTTCGCAGGACACTGAAGCTTTCTTT
TRBJ2-5,.,.,TRBV7-9,CASSLWTGQETQYF,TGTGCCAGCAGCTTATGGACGGGCCAAGAGACCCAGTACTTC
TRBJ2-5,TRBD2,.,TRBV6-5,CASSYEGGGIQETQYF,TGTGCCAGCAGTTACGAAGGCGGGGGGATTCAAGAGACCCAGTACTTC
TRBJ1-5,TRBD1,.,TRBV6-8,CASSYSGTGGRQPQHF,TGTGCCAGCAGTTACTCGGGGACAGGGGGCAGACAGCCCCAGCATTTT
TRBJ2-1,.,few,TRBV24-1,CATSDGRGNEQFF,TGTGCCACCAGTGATGGGAGAGGCAATGAGCAGTTCTTC
TRBJ2-3,.,.,TRBV28,CASSLGGSSDTQNF,TGTGCCAGCAGTTTAGGGGGGAGCTCCGATACGCAGAATTTT
TRBJ1-2,.,.,TRBV20-1,CSAPDRGWNGYTF,TGCAGTGCACCTGACAGAGGGTGGAATGGCTACACCTTC
TRBJ2-1,.,.,TRBV4-1,CASSQGPWWFF,TGCGCCAGCAGCCAAGGGCCATGGTGGTTCTTC
TRBJ2-2,.,.,TRBV5-5,CASSPGWTQRSGELFF,TGTGCCAGCAGCCCTGGGTGGACGCAGCGGAGCGGGGAGCTGTTTTTT
TRBJ2-7,TRBD2,few,TRBV14,CASSPPGLAVYEQYF,TGTGCCAGCAGCCCACCGGGACTAGCGGTTTACGAGCAGTACTTC
TRBJ2-5,.,few,TRBV25-1,CASSEPWDDQETQYF,TGTGCCAGCAGTGAACCTTGGGACGACCAAGAGACCCAGTACTTC
TRBJ2-1,TRBD2,many,TRBV10-3,CAINGLAGSLNEQFF,TGTGCCATCAATGGATTAGCGGGGAGCCTCAATGAGCAGTTCTTC
TRBJ2-3,.,few,TRBV18,CASSPRDSTDTQYF,TGTGCCAGCTCACCCCGGGACAGCACAGATACGCAGTATTTT
TRBJ1-5,TRBD1,.,TRBV7-8,CASSNLRGRDQPQHF,TGTGCCAGCAGCAACCTAAGGGGGCGGGATCAGCCCCAGCATTTT
TRBJ2-2,TRBD2,few,TRBV6-5,CASSYGGGATGELFF,TGTGCCAGCAGTTACGGCGGGGGGGCCACCGGGGAGCTGTTTTTT
TRBJ1-2,TRBD1,many,TRBV6-1,CASRRGQDYGYTF,TGTGCCAGCAGACGAGGACAGGACTATGGCTACACCTTC
TRBJ2-1,.,few,TRBV7-9,CASIADNEQFF,TGTGCCAGCATCGCGGACAATGAGCAGTTCTTC
TRBJ2-5,.,many,TRBV7-9,CASSLARSTKETQYF,TGTGCCAGCAGCTTAGCGAGGTCTACGAAGGAGACCCAGTACTTC
TRBJ2-1,TRBD1,.,TRBV27,CATTLKVSGQGSNEQFF,TGTGCCACCACCCTAAAAGTATCGGGACAGGGGAGTAATGAGCAGTTCTTC
TRBJ1-1,.,.,TRBV7-2,CASNLFANTEAFF,TGTGCCAGCAACTTATTCGCGAACACTGAAGCTTTCTTT
TRBJ2-7,.,few,TRBV14,CASSPYGGEQYF,TGTGCCAGCAGCCCCTACGGGGGCGAGCAGTACTTC
TRBJ2-7,.,few,TRBV2,CASGQFSRASSYEQYF,TGTGCCAGCGGACAGTTCAGTCGAGCGAGCTCCTACGAGCAGTACTTC
TRBJ1-4,.,.,TRBV7-9,CASSSSEATNEKLFF,TGTGCCAGCAGCTCGTCAGAGGCAACTAATGAAAAACTGTTTTTT
TRBJ2-3,TRBD1,.,TRBV14,CASSQDWNRGTDTQYF,TGTGCCAGCAGCCAAGATTGGAACAGGGGAACAGATACGCAGTATTTT
TRBJ2-7,TRBD1,.,TRBV7-9,CASSPPDRETSYEQYF,TGTGCCAGCAGCCCCCCGGACAGGGAGACCTCCTACGAGCAGTACTTC
TRBJ2-1,TRBD1,once,TRBV29-1,CSVEPDRVPHEQFF,TGCAGCGTTGAACCGGACAGGGTTCCTCATGAGCAGTTCTTC
TRBJ2-2,.,.,TRBV20-1,CSARNGPVGDTGELFF,TGCAGTGCTAGAAACGGGCCGGTCGGGGACACCGGGGAGCTGTTTTTT
TRBJ2-2,.,.,TRBV4-2,CASSTGAYQTGELFF,TGTGCCAGCAGCACAGGTGCTTACCAAACCGGGGAGCTGTTTTTT
TRBJ2-1,TRBD1,many,TRBV7-9,CASSPRDRGNEQFF,TGTGCCAGCAGCCCCCGTGACAGGGGAAATGAGCAGTTCTTC
TRBJ1-1,.,.,TRBV14,CANSLGRNTEAFF,TGTGCCAACAGCCTTGGGAGAAACACTGAAGCTTTCTTT
TRBJ1-5,TRBD1,many,TRBV7-9,CASSLETGAPYQPQHF,TGTGCCAGCAGCTTAGAAACAGGGGCTCCTTATCAGCCCCAGCATTTT